These 32 T cell receptor beta chains originate from one sample sequenced in a study of neurological immune-mediated disorders. In TCRdb, the 5' RACE reads were re-called with MiXCR into one record per CDR3 protein. The repertoire holds roughly 59,000 distinct CDR3 sequences, approximately 5.3% seen once, with about 5.8% in the top ten. Sequenced: PBMCs. These receptor sequences come from a human donor with multiple sclerosis. The donor label of this sample is uncertain.

In this sample, this clonotype turned up many times. J is TRBJ1-2 and V is TRBV3-1, with a tentative D call TRBD1 (6 bases). Germline CDR1 reads LGHDT; CDR2 reads YNNKEL (reference sequence). The V and J ends lost 3 bases and 3 bases respectively, with 8 bases between them. The CDR3 loop spans 13 amino acids. CDR3 coding DNA: TGTGCCAGCAGCCATAAGGGGGACTATGGCTACACCTTC. Residues: CASSHKGDYGYTF. Full variable domain (missing parts from reference TRBV3-1 and TRBJ1-2): DTAVSQTPKYLVTQMGNDKSIKCEQNLGHDTMYWYKQDSKKFLKIMFSYNNKELIINETVPNRFSPKSPDKAHLNLHINSLELGDSAVYFCASSHKGDYGYTFGSGTRLTVV.

This clonotype was observed many times. The rearrangement uses TRBV2 and TRBJ2-2; TRBD2 matches 13 bases. Germline values: CDR1 SNHLY, CDR2 FYNNEI. Trimming removed 11 bases from V and 1 base from J; junction bases left unmatched: 10. The CDR3 spans 17 residues. The CDR3 DNA is TGTGCCGTCACCTCCGGGACTAGCGGGGTGAACACCGGGGAGCTGTTTTTT. Translation: CAVTSGTSGVNTGELFF. Supplemented by reference TRBV2 and TRBJ2-2, the full variable domain reads EPEVTQTPSHQVTQMGQEVILRCVPISNHLYFYWYRQILGQKVEFLVSFYNNEISEKSEIFDDQFSVERPDGSNFTLKIRSTKLEDSAMYFCAVTSGTSGVNTGELFFGEGSRLTVL.

At least ten counts were recorded for this clonotype. In DNA form, the CDR3 reads TGCAGTGCTACAGGGACAGGGGACTACGAGCAGTACTTC. It yields the protein CSATGTGDYEQYF. This chain links TRBV20-1 with TRBJ2-7; 10 bases are a match to TRBD1. CDR3 length equals 13 residues. Germline trimming cut 4 bases from V and 3 bases from J; bases unmatched to any gene: 3. CDR1 is DFQATT and CDR2 is SNEGSKA in the germline V gene (reference sequence).

Ten or more counts support this clonotype. The chain recombines TRBV29-1 with TRBJ2-2; the D is unclear. Trimming stripped 0 bases from V and 4 bases from J, with 12 bases between. The germline V gene has CDR1 SQVTM and CDR2 ANQGSEA. The CDR3 consists of 15 residues. CDR3 coding DNA: TGCAGCGTTGAAGATCCGGACGGTCGCACCGGGGAGCTGTTTTTT. Translation gives CSVEDPDGRTGELFF.

This clonotype has a count of ten or more. This sequence joins TRBV5-1 and TRBJ1-2; TRBD1 aligns across 12 bases. J gave up 8 bases and V 6 bases, and 8 bases lay outside the gene matches. Looked up from germline, CDR1 is SGHRS and CDR2 is YFSETQ. The CDR3 has 14 residues. CDR3 protein: CASTAGDRGRGYTF. The CDR3 DNA sequence: TGCGCCAGCACTGCGGGGGACAGGGGGCGAGGCTACACCTTC.

This clonotype was recorded at least ten times. V usage is TRBV20-1 and J usage is TRBJ2-2; weak D call: TRBD1 (6 bases). Deletions cut 5 bases from V and 1 base from J, with 14 bases between. This CDR3 comprises 15 residues. Germline V gene sequence: CDR1 DFQATT, CDR2 SNEGSKA (reference sequence). CDR3 protein: CSALAVGQNTGELFF. DNA for the CDR3: TGCAGTGCTTTAGCCGTGGGACAGAACACCGGGGAGCTGTTTTTT.

In this sample, this clonotype turned up many times. The V call is TRBV14, the J call TRBJ2-1, with 8 bases matching TRBD2. Germline CDR1 SGHDN, CDR2 FVKESK. Unmatched junction bases numbered 3, after V lost 4 bases and J lost 7 bases. This CDR3 region has 13 residues. The CDR3 region is CASSPGGRNEQFF. The DNA of the CDR3 is TGTGCCAGCAGCCCGGGGGGGAGGAATGAGCAGTTCTTC.

The sample holds many counts of this clonotype. The chain combines TRBV29-1 with TRBJ2-7, with TRBD1 matching 10 bases. Germline CDR1 reads SQVTM; CDR2 reads ANQGSEA. This CDR3 is built from 12 residues. V gave up 4 bases and J gave up 6 bases; unmatched junction bases: 3. The DNA of the CDR3 is TGCAGCGTTGCGGGACAGGGGCCCGAGCAGTACTTC. This gives the protein CSVAGQGPEQYF.

This clonotype was recorded many times. This chain uses TRBV5-1 with TRBJ2-7; D unresolved. The CDR3 is 16 amino acids. Trimming took 2 bases from V and 5 from J, leaving 20 bases between them. Germline V lookup: CDR1 SGHRS, CDR2 YFSETQ. The CDR3 reads CASSFDRRSEVNEQYF. In DNA, the CDR3 is TGCGCCAGCAGCTTCGATCGCCGATCCGAGGTAAACGAGCAGTACTTC. Using reference TRBV5-1 and TRBJ2-7 for the parts outside the CDR3, the full variable domain is KAGVTQTPRYLIKTRGQQVTLSCSPISGHRSVSWYQQTPGQGLQFLFEYFSETQRNKGNFPGRFSGRQFSNSRSEMNVSTLELGDSALYLCASSFDRRSEVNEQYFGPGTRLTVT.

This clonotype came up a few times. The CDR3 bases are TGTGCCAGCAGCGAACAGGCAGTAGGGTCACCCCTCCACTTT. Its translation is CASSEQAVGSPLHF. The rearrangement joins TRBV7-6 to TRBJ1-6; tentative D call: TRBD1 (5 bases). The V gene's germline CDR1 is SGHVS and CDR2 FNYEAQ. Trimming cost V 5 bases and J 10 bases, with 15 bases left between them. The CDR3 spans 14 residues.

This clonotype was observed many times. This sequence joins TRBV7-9 and TRBJ1-6; no clear D gene. Trimming took 5 bases from V and 5 from J, leaving 16 bases between them. The CDR3 has 16 residues. CDR1 and CDR2 from the germline V gene are SEHNR and FQNEAQ (reference sequence). The CDR3 region is CASSLIGPENNSPLHF. DNA of the CDR3: TGTGCCAGCAGCCTGATCGGACCCGAAAATAATTCACCCCTCCACTTT.

This clonotype was seen many times. The rearrangement links TRBV4-2 to TRBJ2-1; D is uncertain. V was clipped by 0 bases and J by 0 bases, with 9 bases between them. The CDR3 is 16 residues long. CDR1 and CDR2 (germline): LGHNA, YNFKEQ. The DNA of the CDR3 is TGTGCCAGCAGCCAAGAAGCACAGTACTCCTACAATGAGCAGTTCTTC. Protein: CASSQEAQYSYNEQFF.

This clonotype has ten or more counts. At one boundary the junction diverges from the germline segment, which might be a read error. In nucleotides, the CDR3 is TGCGCCAGCAGTTTGGGGGTAGGGGGCACTGAAGCTTTCTTT. Protein sequence: CASSLGVGGTEAFF. This rearrangement joins TRBV5-1 to TRBJ1-1; D may be TRBD1 (6 bases). This CDR3 is built from 14 residues. Germline values: CDR1 SGHRS, CDR2 YFSETQ.

This clonotype was observed at least ten times. One junction end does not reproduce the germline sequence, and a read error may be involved. The chain is built from TRBV5-1 and TRBJ2-7; 7 bases map to TRBD1. The CDR3 length is 11 residues. CDR1 and CDR2 from the germline V gene are SGHRS and YFSETQ. CDR3 bases: TGCGCCAGCAGCCCTGGCAGGGGGTCGGGCTTC. It is translated as CASSPGRGSGF.

At least ten counts were recorded for this clonotype. The J gene is TRBJ2-2, the V gene TRBV5-5, with D possibly being TRBD1 (6 bases). Germline lookup yields CDR1 SGHKS and CDR2 YYEKEE (reference sequence). The V end was cut by 8 bases, the J end by 5 bases, with 19 bases between. This CDR3 has 15 residues. CDR3 residues: CASLAQGPGTGELFF. The DNA of the CDR3 is TGTGCCAGTCTCGCACAGGGACCGGGAACCGGGGAGCTGTTTTTT.

The table lists this clonotype with many counts. V usage is TRBV5-1 and J usage is TRBJ1-1; weak D call: TRBD1 (6 bases). The V end was cut by 2 bases, the J end by 1 base, with 15 bases between. CDR1 and CDR2 from the germline V gene are SGHRS and YFSETQ. The CDR3 sequence is 16 residues long. The CDR3 DNA reads as TGCGCCAGCAGCTTATCCCCAGGGGCAGAGAACACTGAAGCTTTCTTT. Translation: CASSLSPGAENTEAFF.

The chain couples TRBV15 to TRBJ2-7; D possibly corresponds to TRBD1 (5 bases). Germline CDR1 LNHNV, CDR2 YYDKDF (reference sequence). Deletions cut 3 bases from V and 2 bases from J, with 11 bases between. This CDR3 contains 14 residues. The CDR3 reads CATSSEDIPYEQYF. The CDR3 region has the DNA TGTGCCACCAGCAGCGAGGACATACCCTACGAGCAGTACTTC.

This clonotype has at least ten counts. J is TRBJ2-7 and V is TRBV5-1, with a weak D call TRBD1 (5 bases). Germline lookup yields CDR1 SGHRS and CDR2 YFSETQ. The CDR3 covers 14 residues. Trimming removed 3 bases from V and 0 bases from J, with 10 bases in between. CDR3 protein: CASSWTTVSYEQYF. CDR3 nucleotide sequence: TGCGCCAGCAGCTGGACAACCGTCTCCTACGAGCAGTACTTC.

This clonotype was counted only a few times. This rearrangement joins TRBV5-1 to TRBJ1-1, with 8 bases that match TRBD1. The trim removed 0 bases at V and 5 bases at J, leaving 3 bases unmatched. Germline V gene sequence: CDR1 SGHRS, CDR2 YFSETQ. The CDR3 consists of 14 residues. The CDR3 DNA is TGCGCCAGCAGCTTGGCGCAGGGGGCAACTGAAGCTTTCTTT. Amino acids: CASSLAQGATEAFF.

This clonotype was counted ten times or more. The rearrangement joins TRBV4-1 to TRBJ2-4; 11 positions agree with TRBD1. The germline gives CDR1 MGHRA, CDR2 YSYEKL. CDR3 size: 15 residues. V trimming: 1 base; J trimming: 8 bases; junction bases outside the gene matches: 4. The CDR3, as DNA: TGCGCCAGCAGCCAAGGGGACAGGGGGGCCGACATTCAGTACTTC. This encodes CASSQGDRGADIQYF.

This clonotype was found many times. The rearrangement joins TRBV10-3 to TRBJ2-1; 8 bases line up with TRBD1. V was clipped by 2 bases and J by 0 bases; unmatched bases: 6. Germline V CDR1 and CDR2: ENHRY, SYGVKD. The CDR3 totals 17 residues. The CDR3 sequence is CAISEPRTGSSYNEQFF. In nucleotides, the CDR3 is TGTGCCATCAGTGAGCCTCGGACAGGGAGCTCCTACAATGAGCAGTTCTTC.

This clonotype came up a few times. The chain couples TRBV29-1 to TRBJ1-2, with D hard to call. Germline assignment: CDR1 SQVTM and CDR2 ANQGSEA. The CDR3 consists of 13 residues. V shed 3 bases and J shed 8 bases, with 16 bases lying between them. Here the CDR3 reads CSVETFQEGGYTF. The DNA of the CDR3 is TGCAGCGTTGAGACGTTTCAGGAAGGAGGCTACACCTTC.

This clonotype was picked up many times. The rearrangement uses TRBV7-8 and TRBJ2-7, with D perhaps TRBD1 (5 bases). Germline values: CDR1 SGHVS, CDR2 FQNEAQ. V lost 1 base to trimming and J lost 2 bases, with 12 bases between them. This CDR3 is 15 amino acids long. CDR3 loop: CASSLVVQGPYEQYF. The CDR3 region has the DNA TGTGCCAGCAGCTTAGTAGTTCAGGGTCCCTACGAGCAGTACTTC.

This clonotype was observed at least ten times. V usage is TRBV7-2 and J usage is TRBJ2-7; TRBD2 matches at 10 bases. J was trimmed by 4 bases and V by 3 bases; bases with no gene match: 3. Germline V gene lookup returns CDR1 SGHTA and CDR2 FQGNSA. This CDR3 region has 14 residues. This CDR3 reads CASSFGLAEYEQYF. CDR3 in DNA: TGTGCCAGCAGCTTTGGACTAGCGGAATACGAGCAGTACTTC.

This clonotype was seen at least ten times. V is TRBV20-1 and J is TRBJ1-6; possible D gene TRBD1, 6 bases. CDR1 and CDR2 (germline): DFQATT, SNEGSKA (reference sequence). V was shortened by 0 bases and J by 0 bases, with 12 bases between the two germline ends. This CDR3 spans 17 amino acids. This CDR3 reads CSARDRGGSSYNSPLHF. CDR3 nucleotides: TGCAGTGCTAGAGATCGAGGGGGGTCCTCCTATAATTCACCCCTCCACTTT.

This clonotype has a count of ten or more. The gene calls are TRBV9 and TRBJ1-1; D is ambiguous. The V gene lost 0 bases and the J gene lost 1 base, with 4 bases spanning the gap. From germline, CDR1 is SGDLS and CDR2 YYNGEE. The CDR3 is made up of 13 amino acids. CDR3 protein: CASSVDGNTEAFF. The DNA of the CDR3 is TGTGCCAGCAGCGTAGACGGGAACACTGAAGCTTTCTTT.

This clonotype was picked up many times. The chain recombines TRBV7-6 with TRBJ1-1; 7 bases fit TRBD1. The CDR3 is made up of 13 amino acids. V shed 2 bases and J 9 bases; nucleotides not matched to a gene: 6. Per the germline V gene, CDR1 is SGHVS and CDR2 is FNYEAQ. The CDR3 region is CASSLSDRDKAFF. The CDR3, as DNA: TGTGCCAGCAGCTTAAGTGACAGGGATAAAGCTTTCTTT.

This clonotype has ten or more counts. J is TRBJ2-1 and V is TRBV5-8; 8 positions agree with TRBD2. This CDR3 contains 15 residues. Germline-derived CDR1 and CDR2 are SGHTS and YDEGEE. The V segment lost 2 bases and the J segment 2 bases; nucleotides outside the gene matches: 3. The CDR3 DNA reads TGTGCCAGCAGCTTACGGGGGGGCGCCTACAATGAGCAGTTCTTC. Protein: CASSLRGGAYNEQFF.

Remarks on this clonotype: Sequence at one end of the junction differs from germline and may be a read error. The chain uses TRBV7-7 and TRBJ2-3; 12 nucleotides agree with TRBD2. The CDR3 is 15 residues long. CDR1 and CDR2 (germline): SSHAT, FNYEAQ (reference sequence). CDR3 nucleotides: TGTGTCAGCAGCCGGACTAGCGGGGGCACAGATACGCAGTATTTT. The encoded protein is CVSSRTSGGTDTQYF.

This clonotype was counted ten times or more. The V and J genes are TRBV7-9 and TRBJ2-5; weak D call: TRBD2 (7 bases). CDR3 length: 13 amino acids. In germline, CDR1 is SEHNR, CDR2 FQNEAQ (reference sequence). Trimming cost V 5 bases and J 5 bases, with 12 bases left between them. The CDR3 DNA follows: TGTGCCAGCAGCCCGCGGGGGCCGGAGACCCAGTACTTC. Translation gives CASSPRGPETQYF.

This clonotype was seen many times. The chain joins TRBV29-1 to TRBJ2-3; weak D call: TRBD2 (5 bases). CDR1 is SQVTM, CDR2 ANQGSEA, per germline. V lost 8 bases and J 6 bases, leaving 15 bases between the germline ends. This CDR3 is 12 amino acids long. CDR3 sequence: CSSGRGTDTQYF. DNA of the CDR3: TGCAGCTCAGGACGGGGAACGGATACGCAGTATTTT.

This clonotype was seen repeatedly, ten times or more. V usage is TRBV20-1 and J usage is TRBJ2-5; D could derive from TRBD1 or TRBD2 (6 bases each). Trimming cost V 0 bases and J 5 bases, with 13 bases left between them. The CDR3 loop spans 14 amino acids. Germline CDR1 and CDR2: DFQATT and SNEGSKA (reference sequence). In DNA form, the CDR3 reads TGCAGTGCTAGAGATCTAGGGGGGTCTGAGACCCAGTACTTC. The encoded protein is CSARDLGGSETQYF.